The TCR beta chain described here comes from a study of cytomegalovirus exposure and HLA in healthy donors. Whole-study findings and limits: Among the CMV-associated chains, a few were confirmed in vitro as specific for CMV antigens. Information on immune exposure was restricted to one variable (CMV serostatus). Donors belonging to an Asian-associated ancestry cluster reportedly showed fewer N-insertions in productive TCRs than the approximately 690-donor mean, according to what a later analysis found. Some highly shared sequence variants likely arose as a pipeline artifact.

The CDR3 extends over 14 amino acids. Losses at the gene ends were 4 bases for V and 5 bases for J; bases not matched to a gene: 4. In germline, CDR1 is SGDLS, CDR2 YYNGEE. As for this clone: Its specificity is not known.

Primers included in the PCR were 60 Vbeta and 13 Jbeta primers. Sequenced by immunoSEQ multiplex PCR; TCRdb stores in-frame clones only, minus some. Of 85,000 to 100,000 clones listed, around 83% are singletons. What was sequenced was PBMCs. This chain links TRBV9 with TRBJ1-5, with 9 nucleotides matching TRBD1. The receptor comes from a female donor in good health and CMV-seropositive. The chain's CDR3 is CASSLGQGYQPQHF. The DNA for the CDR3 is TGTGCCAGCAGCCTGGGACAGGGTTATCAGCCCCAGCATTTT.